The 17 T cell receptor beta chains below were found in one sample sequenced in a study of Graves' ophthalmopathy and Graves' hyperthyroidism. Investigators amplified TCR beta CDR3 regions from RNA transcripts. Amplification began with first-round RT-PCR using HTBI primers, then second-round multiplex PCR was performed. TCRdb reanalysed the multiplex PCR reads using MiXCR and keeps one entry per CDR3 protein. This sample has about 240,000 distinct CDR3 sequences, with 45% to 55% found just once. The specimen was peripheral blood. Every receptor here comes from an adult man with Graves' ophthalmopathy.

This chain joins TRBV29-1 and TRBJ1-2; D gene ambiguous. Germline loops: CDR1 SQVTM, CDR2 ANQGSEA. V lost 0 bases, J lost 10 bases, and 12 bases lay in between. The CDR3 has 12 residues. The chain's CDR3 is CSVEDREGAYTF. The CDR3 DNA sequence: TGCAGCGTTGAAGATCGAGAGGGTGCCTACACCTTC.

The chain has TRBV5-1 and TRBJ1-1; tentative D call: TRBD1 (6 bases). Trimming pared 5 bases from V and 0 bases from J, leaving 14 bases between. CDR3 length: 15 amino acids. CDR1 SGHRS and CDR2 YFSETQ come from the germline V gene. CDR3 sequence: CASRRGTILNTEAFF. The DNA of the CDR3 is TGCGCCAGCAGAAGGGGGACCATTCTGAACACTGAAGCTTTCTTT.

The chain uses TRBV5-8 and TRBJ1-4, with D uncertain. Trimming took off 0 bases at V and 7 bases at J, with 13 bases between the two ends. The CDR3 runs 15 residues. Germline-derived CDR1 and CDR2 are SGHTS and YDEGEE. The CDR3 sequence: CASSLAIPPSEKLFF. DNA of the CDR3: TGTGCCAGCAGCTTGGCAATTCCTCCGAGTGAAAAACTGTTTTTT.

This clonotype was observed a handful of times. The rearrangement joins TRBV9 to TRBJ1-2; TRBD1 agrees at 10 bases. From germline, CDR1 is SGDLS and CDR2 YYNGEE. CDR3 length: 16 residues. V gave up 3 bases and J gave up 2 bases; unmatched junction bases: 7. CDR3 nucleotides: TGTGCCAGCAGCGAGATGGGGACAGGGGCAAACTATGGCTACACCTTC. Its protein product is CASSEMGTGANYGYTF.

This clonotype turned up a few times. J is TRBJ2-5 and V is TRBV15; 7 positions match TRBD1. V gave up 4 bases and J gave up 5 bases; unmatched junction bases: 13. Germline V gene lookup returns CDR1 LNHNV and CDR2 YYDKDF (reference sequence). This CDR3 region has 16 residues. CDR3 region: CATSTPGQGVWETQYF. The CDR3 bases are TGTGCCACCAGCACCCCCGGGCAGGGGGTTTGGGAGACCCAGTACTTC.

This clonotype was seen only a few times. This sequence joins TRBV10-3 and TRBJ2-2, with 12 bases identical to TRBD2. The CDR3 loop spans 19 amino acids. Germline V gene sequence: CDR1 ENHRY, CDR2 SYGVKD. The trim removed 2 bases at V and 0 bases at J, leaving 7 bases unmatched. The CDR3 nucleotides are TGTGCCATCAGTGAGGGTACTAGCGGGAGGATATCGAACACCGGGGAGCTGTTTTTT. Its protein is CAISEGTSGRISNTGELFF.

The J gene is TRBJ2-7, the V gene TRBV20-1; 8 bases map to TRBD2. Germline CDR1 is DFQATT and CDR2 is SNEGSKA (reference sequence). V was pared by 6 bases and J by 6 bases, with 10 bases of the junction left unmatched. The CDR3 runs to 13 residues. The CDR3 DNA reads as TGCAGTGCCCGACATGGAGCGGGAGCCGAGCAGTACTTC. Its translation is CSARHGAGAEQYF.

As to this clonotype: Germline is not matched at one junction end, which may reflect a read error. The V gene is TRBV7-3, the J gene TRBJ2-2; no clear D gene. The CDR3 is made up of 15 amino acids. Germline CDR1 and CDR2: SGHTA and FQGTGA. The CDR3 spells CASSRDSTDAGELFF. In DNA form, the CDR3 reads TGCGCCAGCAGCCGCGACTCCACTGATGCCGGGGAGCTGTTTTTT.

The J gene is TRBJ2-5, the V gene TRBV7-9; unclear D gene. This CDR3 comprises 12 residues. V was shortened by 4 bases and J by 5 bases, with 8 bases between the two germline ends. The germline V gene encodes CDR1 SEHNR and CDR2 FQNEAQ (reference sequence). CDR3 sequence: CASSSSLETQYF. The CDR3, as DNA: TGTGCCAGCAGCTCAAGTCTTGAGACCCAGTACTTC.

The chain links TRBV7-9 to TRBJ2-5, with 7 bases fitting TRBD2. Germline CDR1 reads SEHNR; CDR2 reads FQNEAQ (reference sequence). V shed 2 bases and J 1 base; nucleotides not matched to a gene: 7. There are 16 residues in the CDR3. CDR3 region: CASSLFPRESQETQYF. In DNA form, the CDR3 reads TGTGCCAGCAGCTTATTTCCGCGGGAGAGCCAAGAGACCCAGTACTTC.

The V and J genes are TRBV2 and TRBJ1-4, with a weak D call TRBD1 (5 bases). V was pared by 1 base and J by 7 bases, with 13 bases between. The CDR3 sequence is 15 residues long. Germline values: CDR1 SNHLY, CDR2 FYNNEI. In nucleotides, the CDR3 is TGTGCCAGCAGTGAAGACCCAGGGTCAAGTGAAAAACTGTTTTTT. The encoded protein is CASSEDPGSSEKLFF.

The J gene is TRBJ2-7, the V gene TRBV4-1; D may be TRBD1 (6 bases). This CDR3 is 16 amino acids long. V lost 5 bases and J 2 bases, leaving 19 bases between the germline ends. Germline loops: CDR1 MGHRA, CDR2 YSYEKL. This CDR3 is CASSDYHSGATYEQYF. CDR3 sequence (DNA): TGCGCCAGCAGCGATTACCATTCAGGGGCTACCTACGAGCAGTACTTC.

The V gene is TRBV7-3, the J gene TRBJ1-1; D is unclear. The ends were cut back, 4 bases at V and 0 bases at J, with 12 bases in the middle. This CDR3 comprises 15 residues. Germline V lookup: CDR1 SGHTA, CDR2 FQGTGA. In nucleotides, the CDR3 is TGTGCCAGCAGCTCCTCGAGGTACGTGAACACTGAAGCTTTCTTT. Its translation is CASSSSRYVNTEAFF.

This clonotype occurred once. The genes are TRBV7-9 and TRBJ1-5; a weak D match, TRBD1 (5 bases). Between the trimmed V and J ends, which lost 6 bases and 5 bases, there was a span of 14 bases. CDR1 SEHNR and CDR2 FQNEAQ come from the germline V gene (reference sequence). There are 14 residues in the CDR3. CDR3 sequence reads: CASSSPGGYQPQHF. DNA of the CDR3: TGTGCCAGCAGTTCTCCGGGGGGTTATCAGCCCCAGCATTTT. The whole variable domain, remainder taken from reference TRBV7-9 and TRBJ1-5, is DTGVSQNPRHKITKRGQNVTFRCDPISEHNRLYWYRQTLGQGPEFLTYFQNEAQLEKSRLLSDRFSAERPKGSFSTLEIQRTEQGDSAMYLCASSSPGGYQPQHFGDGTRLSIL.

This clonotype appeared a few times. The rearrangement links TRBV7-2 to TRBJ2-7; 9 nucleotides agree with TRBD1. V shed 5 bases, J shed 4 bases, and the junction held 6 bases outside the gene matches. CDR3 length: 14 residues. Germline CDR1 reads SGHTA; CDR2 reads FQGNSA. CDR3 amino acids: CASSPGQGWYEQYF. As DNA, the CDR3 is TGTGCCAGCAGCCCAGGACAGGGGTGGTACGAGCAGTACTTC.

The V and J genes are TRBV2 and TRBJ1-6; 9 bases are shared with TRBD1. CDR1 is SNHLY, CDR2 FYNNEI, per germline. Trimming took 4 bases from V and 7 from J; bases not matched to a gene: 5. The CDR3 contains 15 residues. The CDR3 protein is CASSVTGGVNSPLHF. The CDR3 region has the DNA TGTGCCAGCAGTGTAACAGGGGGCGTCAATTCACCCCTCCACTTT.

In DNA, the CDR3 is TGCGCCAGCAGCCAATCAGGAAACTATGGCTACACCTTC. Amino acid sequence: CASSQSGNYGYTF. The chain couples TRBV4-1 to TRBJ1-2; no definite D call. This CDR3 has 13 amino acids. Germline CDR1 reads MGHRA; CDR2 reads YSYEKL. Deletions cut 2 bases from V and 2 bases from J, with 6 bases between.